This TCR beta chain was profiled in a study of blood T cells in healthy people across ages. General study points: Lack of knowledge of donor CMV status possibly confounded expanded clonotype changes.

This clonotype was counted only a few times. The antigen is not known. For the second PCR, which ran for about 7 to 11 cycles, a sample-barcoded 5' primer and a J-beta primer mix were used. Each CDR3 protein gets one entry after TCRdb re-called the 5' RACE reads with MiXCR. The sample lists roughly 790,000 distinct CDR3 sequences, roughly 44% occurring once. Germline CDR1 MGHDK, CDR2 SYGVNS. The CDR3 spans 13 residues. The germline V and J ends were trimmed by 6 bases and 4 bases, with 13 bases remaining between them. The chain has TRBV25-1 and TRBJ2-7, with a tentative D call TRBD1 (6 bases). What was sequenced was blood. This receptor was obtained from a woman in her fifties or sixties in good health. The CDR3 DNA sequence: TGTGCCAGCAGGGGGGCGGGTTTTTACGAGCAGTACTTC. This sequence encodes CASRGAGFYEQYF.